The TCR beta chain described here comes from a study of shared clonotypes between healthy human individuals (dated by TCRdb to about 2020). Context from the whole study: A few men and two women, aged 18 to 49 years, made up the cohort. Per donor, three plates each were used for CD4 naive and CD4 memory, two for CD8 naive, and one for CD8 memory. Blood TCR repertoires of several healthy adults were deeply sequenced to estimate repertoire size and the extent of clonotype sharing between individuals. Libraries were prepared and TCR repertoires were sequenced by different laboratories using diverse techniques, in order to increase sequencing depth and limit assay-specific biases. Each donor's leukapheresis produced roughly between about 0.85 and 10 billion PBMCs.

TCR CDR3 regions were amplified from genomic DNA by multiplex PCR using the deep immunoSEQ assay. Extracted genomic DNA from each cell subset was distributed evenly across all wells of several immunoSEQ 96-well plates, and each plate was treated as a replicate. For sorted subsets, around 0.2 ug of genomic DNA, equivalent to 30,000 or so T cell genomes, went into each replicate PCR. Purified libraries were quantified with a Qubit 3.0 fluorometer, sized on a Bioanalyzer 2100, and re-quantified with the KAPA Library Quantification kit. Each immunoSEQ 96-well plate was sequenced on its own single-read 150-cycle Illumina NextSeq 550 flow cell. Per the authors' processing: Because the immunoSEQ output held only junctional sequences and lacked quality scores, the filtering could not match the filtering applied to full-length reads. To assign V/J genes and CDR3, sequences were annotated against IMGT germline references using PyIR, a Python wrapper for IgBLAST v1.9. Reads were removed for weak V/J assignments (E-value above 1e-6), missing CDR3, stop codons, out-of-frame junctions, or ambiguous translated residues. V3J clonotypes were defined as sequences sharing the same inferred V gene, J gene, and CDR3 amino acid sequence. The percentage overlap between two repertoires was calculated by dividing the number of shared unique clonotypes by the size of the smaller repertoire. RTK rarefaction, the Chao1 estimator, and Recon v2.1 estimates of unobserved clonotypes were used to assess repertoire richness. Generation probabilities were computed with OLGA for all TCRbeta clonotypes obtained by the gDNA method from a handful of donors. This is the immuneACCESS table as TCRdb keeps it, with only in-frame sequences that have V and J called. A part of the clones is gone; compared with another copy, unresolved V genes explain less than half, and the rest is unexplained. V and J calls and clone size are those listed in that table; D and trimming were worked out from the DNA. This sample gives millions of clones in total; around 94% of them show up just once. The top ten clonotypes cover 0.11% to 0.15% of the sample.

The CDR3 contains 14 residues, cysteine and phenylalanine counted. The kept DNA is CDR3 alone, 42 bases in frame from the first base. V loses 10 bases at its end and J loses 2 bases; junction bases beyond the gene matches: 7. Looking up the germline V gene yields CDR1 MNHNS and CDR2 SASEGT. The investigation overall reported the following: Rarefaction of sorted-subset datasets indicated incomplete sequencing despite the large sequencing depth. Pairwise subsampling indicated that sequencing depth was expected to affect the degree of clonotype sharing among donors. The small number of donors limited the genetic and exposure-history diversity represented. Sampling was limited to blood, and TCR repertoires in tissue likely differ from TCR repertoires in blood. Naive subsets generally had larger estimated clonotype richness than memory subsets did. Clonotypes shared by all four sorted-subset donors showed higher generation probabilities than non-shared clonotypes. Sharing across a few donors was observed for approximately 5% of naive CD4, over 3% of naive CD8, about 2.5% of memory CD4, and around 0.4% of memory CD8 clonotypes.

Healthy HIV-negative adults with no recently reported acute infections or vaccinations were included as donors. Every donor was a Caucasian adult living in Nashville, Tennessee, USA. CD4+ T cells were enriched by magnetic negative selection; naive cells were then positively selected on CD45RA, and the negative fraction formed the memory subset. Blood was collected by leukapheresis, and PBMCs were isolated by Ficoll-Histopaque density gradient centrifugation and then cryopreserved in liquid nitrogen vapor phase. Analytical flow cytometry was used to check the purity and quantity of each magnetically sorted T cell population. Each sorted fraction had its genomic DNA isolated and then quantified by UV absorbance on a Nanodrop 2000c. Points on this clone: The antigen this receptor binds is unknown. No qualities accompany the bases; no much larger clone lies one base away.

This TCR came from a man younger than 35 in good health. The sequencing sample was made of naive CD4+ T cells sorted from blood. The cell subset or site label of this sample denotes: CD45RA+ positively selected. The chain is assembled from TRBV6-1 and TRBJ2-1; the junction holds 8 bases that match TRBD2. The CDR3 loop reads CATLRAGAYNEQFF. In nucleotides, the sequence is TGTGCCACCTTAAGAGCGGGAGCCTACAATGAGCAGTTCTTC.